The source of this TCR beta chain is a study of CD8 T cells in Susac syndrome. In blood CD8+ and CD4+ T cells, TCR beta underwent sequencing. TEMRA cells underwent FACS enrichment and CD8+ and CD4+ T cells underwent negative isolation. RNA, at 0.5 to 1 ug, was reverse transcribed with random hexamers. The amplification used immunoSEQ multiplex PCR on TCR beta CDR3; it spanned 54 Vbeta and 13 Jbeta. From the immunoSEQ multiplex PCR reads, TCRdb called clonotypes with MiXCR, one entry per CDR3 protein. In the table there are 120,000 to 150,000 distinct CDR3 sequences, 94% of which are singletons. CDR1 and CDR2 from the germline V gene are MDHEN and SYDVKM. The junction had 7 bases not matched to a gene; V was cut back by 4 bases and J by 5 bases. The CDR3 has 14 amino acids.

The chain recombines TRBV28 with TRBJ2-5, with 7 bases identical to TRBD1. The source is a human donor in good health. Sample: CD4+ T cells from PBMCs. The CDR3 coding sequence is TGTGCCAGCAGTTCCTACGACAGGGTGGAGACCCAGTACTTC. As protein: CASSSYDRVETQYF. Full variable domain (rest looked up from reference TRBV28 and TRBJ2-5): DVKVTQSSRYLVKRTGEKVFLECVQDMDHENMFWYRQDPGLGLRLIYFSYDVKMKEKGDIPEGYSVSREKKERFSLILESASTNQTSMYLCASSSYDRVETQYFGPGTRLLVL.